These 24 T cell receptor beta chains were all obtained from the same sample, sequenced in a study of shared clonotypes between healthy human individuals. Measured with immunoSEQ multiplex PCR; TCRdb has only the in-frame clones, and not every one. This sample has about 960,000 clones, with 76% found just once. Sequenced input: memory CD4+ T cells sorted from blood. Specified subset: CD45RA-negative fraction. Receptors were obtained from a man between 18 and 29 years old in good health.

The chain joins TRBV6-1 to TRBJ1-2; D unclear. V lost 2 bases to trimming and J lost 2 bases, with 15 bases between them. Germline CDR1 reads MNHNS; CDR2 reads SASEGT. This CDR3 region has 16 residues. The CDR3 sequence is CASSESVWAENYGYTF. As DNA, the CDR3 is TGTGCCAGCAGTGAATCAGTTTGGGCGGAGAACTATGGCTACACCTTC.

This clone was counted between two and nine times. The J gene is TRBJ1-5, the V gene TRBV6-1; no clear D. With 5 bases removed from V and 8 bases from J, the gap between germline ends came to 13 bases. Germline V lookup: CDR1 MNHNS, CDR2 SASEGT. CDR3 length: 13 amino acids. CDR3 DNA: TGTGCCAGCAGTCTACTTGACGGGGAGCCCCAGCATTTT. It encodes CASSLLDGEPQHF.

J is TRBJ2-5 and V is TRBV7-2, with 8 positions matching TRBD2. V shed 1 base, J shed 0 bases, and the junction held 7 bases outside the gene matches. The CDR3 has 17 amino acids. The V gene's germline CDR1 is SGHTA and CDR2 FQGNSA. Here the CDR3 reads CASSLVGSGTYQETQYF. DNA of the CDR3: TGTGCCAGCAGCTTAGTGGGTAGCGGGACGTACCAAGAGACCCAGTACTTC.

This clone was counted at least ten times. The CDR3 is CASSLIHQETQYF. The CDR3 DNA reads TGTGCCAGCAGCTTGATACATCAAGAGACCCAGTACTTC. This chain uses TRBV5-8 with TRBJ2-5; D unclear. CDR3 size: 13 residues. Trimming shortened V by 1 base and J by 2 bases, and 6 bases separated the two germline ends. From germline, CDR1 is SGHTS and CDR2 YDEGEE.

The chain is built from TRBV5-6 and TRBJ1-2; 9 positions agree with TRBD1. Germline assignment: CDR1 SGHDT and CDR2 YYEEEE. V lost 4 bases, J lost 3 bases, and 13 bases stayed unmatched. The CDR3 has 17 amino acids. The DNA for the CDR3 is TGTGCCAGCAGCCCAAGTGGGGGGACAGGGCCATACTATGGCTACACCTTC. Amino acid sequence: CASSPSGGTGPYYGYTF.

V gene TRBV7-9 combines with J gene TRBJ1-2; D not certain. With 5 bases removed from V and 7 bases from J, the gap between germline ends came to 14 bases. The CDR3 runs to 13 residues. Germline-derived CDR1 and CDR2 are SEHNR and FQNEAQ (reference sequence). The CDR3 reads CASSHSAPSGYTF. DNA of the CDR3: TGTGCCAGCAGCCATAGCGCGCCGAGTGGCTACACCTTC.

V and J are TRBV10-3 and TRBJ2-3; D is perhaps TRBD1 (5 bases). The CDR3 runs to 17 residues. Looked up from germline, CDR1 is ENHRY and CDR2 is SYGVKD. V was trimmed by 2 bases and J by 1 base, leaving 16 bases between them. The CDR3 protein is CAISEPDRSKGTDTQYF. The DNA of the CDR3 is TGTGCCATCAGTGAGCCAGACAGAAGCAAGGGCACAGATACGCAGTATTTT.

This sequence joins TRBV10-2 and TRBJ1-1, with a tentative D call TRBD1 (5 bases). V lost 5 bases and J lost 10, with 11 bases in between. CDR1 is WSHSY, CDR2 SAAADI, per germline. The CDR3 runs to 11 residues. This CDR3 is CASSRGGGAFF. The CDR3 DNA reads TGCGCCAGCAGTCGCGGGGGTGGAGCTTTCTTT.

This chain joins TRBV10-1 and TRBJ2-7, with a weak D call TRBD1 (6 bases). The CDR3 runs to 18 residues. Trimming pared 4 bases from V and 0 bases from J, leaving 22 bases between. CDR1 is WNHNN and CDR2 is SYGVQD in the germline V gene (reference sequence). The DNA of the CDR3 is TGCGCCAGCAGTGCCCGGGTTCCTGACCGGGACACCTCCTACGAGCAGTACTTC. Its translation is CASSARVPDRDTSYEQYF.

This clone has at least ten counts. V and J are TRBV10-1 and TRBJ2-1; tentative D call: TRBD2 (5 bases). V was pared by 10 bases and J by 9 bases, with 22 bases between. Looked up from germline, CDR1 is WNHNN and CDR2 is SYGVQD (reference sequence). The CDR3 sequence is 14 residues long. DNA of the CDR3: TGCGCCACCAGCTCGGGAAAGGGCATAGCTGAGCAGTTCTTC. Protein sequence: CATSSGKGIAEQFF.

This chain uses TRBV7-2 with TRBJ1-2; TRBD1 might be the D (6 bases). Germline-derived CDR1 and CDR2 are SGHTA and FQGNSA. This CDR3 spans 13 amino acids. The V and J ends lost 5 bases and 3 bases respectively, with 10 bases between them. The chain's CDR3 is CASSGQFDYGYTF. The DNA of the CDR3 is TGTGCCAGCAGCGGACAGTTCGACTATGGCTACACCTTC.

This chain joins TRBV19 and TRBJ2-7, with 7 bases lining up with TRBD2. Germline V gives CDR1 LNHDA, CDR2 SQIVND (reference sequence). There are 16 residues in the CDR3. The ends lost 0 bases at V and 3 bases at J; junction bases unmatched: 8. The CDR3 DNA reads TGTGCCAGTAGTATAGATGGGGCTAGCGGTGACTACGAGCAGTACTTC. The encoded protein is CASSIDGASGDYEQYF.

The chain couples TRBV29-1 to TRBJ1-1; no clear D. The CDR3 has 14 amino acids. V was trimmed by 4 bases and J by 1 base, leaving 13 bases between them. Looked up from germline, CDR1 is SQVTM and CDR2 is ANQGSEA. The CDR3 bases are TGCAGCGTTGTCCCGGGCCTTGCGAACACTGAAGCTTTCTTT. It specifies CSVVPGLANTEAFF.

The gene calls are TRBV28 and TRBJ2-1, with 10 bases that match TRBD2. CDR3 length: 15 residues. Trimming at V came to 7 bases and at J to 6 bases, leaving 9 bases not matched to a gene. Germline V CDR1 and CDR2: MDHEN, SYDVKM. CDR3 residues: CASTFRTSGRNEQFF. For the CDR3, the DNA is TGTGCCAGCACCTTTAGGACTAGCGGACGCAATGAGCAGTTCTTC.

The DNA of the CDR3 is TGTGCCAGCAGAGTGGACAGGGGGCTTGGCTACACCTTC. This gives the protein CASRVDRGLGYTF. This chain joins TRBV6-5 and TRBJ1-2; TRBD1 aligns across 11 bases. Losses at the gene ends were 6 bases for V and 7 bases for J; bases not matched to a gene: 4. The germline V gene has CDR1 MNHEY and CDR2 SVGAGI. This CDR3 comprises 13 residues.

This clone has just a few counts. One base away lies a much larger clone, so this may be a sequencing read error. CDR3 sequence reads: CASSIRQGNTEAFF. CDR3 coding DNA: TGTGCCAGCAGCATCCGACAGGGGAACACTGAAGCTTTCTTT. J is TRBJ1-1 and V is TRBV7-8; 7 bases fit TRBD1. Trimming removed 5 bases from V and 1 base from J; junction bases left unmatched: 4. This CDR3 has 14 amino acids. Per the germline V gene, CDR1 is SGHVS and CDR2 is FQNEAQ.

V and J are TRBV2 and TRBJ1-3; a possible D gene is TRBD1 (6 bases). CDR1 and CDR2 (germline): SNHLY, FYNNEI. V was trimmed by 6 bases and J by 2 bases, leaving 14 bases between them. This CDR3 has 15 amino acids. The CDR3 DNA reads TGTGCCAGCAGGAAGGGGGTTATGGCTGGAAACACCATATATTTT. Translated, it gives CASRKGVMAGNTIYF.

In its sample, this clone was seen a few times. The CDR3 DNA sequence: TGTGCCAGCAGCTGGACTAGTGGGGCCACCGGGGAGCTGTTTTTT. The encoded protein is CASSWTSGATGELFF. The chain joins TRBV5-5 to TRBJ2-2; 7 bases agree with TRBD2. Germline V gene lookup returns CDR1 SGHKS and CDR2 YYEKEE (reference sequence). Unmatched junction bases numbered 6, after V lost 3 bases and J lost 4 bases. The CDR3 contains 15 residues.

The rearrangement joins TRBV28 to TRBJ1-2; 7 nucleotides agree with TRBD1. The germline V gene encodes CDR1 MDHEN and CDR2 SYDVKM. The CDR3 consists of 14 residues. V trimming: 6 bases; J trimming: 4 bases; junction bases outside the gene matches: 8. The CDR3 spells CASSPATGFYGYTF. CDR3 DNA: TGTGCCAGCAGCCCCGCGACAGGGTTCTATGGCTACACCTTC.

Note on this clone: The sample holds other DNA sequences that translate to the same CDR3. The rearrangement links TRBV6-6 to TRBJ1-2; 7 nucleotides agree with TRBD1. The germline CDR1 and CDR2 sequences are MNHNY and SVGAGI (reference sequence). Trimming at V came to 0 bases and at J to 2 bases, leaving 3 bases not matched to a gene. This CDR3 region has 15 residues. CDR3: CASSYSRGRNYGYTF. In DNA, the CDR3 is TGTGCCAGCAGTTACTCTAGGGGGCGCAACTATGGCTACACCTTC.

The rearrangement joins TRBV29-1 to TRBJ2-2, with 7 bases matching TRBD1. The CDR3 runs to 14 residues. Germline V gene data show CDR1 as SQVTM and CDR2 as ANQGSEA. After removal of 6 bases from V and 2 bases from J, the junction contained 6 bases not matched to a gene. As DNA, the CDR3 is TGCAGCGTACTTGGGACAGTAAACACCGGGGAGCTGTTTTTT. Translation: CSVLGTVNTGELFF.

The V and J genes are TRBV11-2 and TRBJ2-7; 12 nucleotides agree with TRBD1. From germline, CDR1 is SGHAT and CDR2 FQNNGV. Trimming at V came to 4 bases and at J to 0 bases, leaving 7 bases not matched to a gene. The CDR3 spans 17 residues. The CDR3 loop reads CASSSGTGGFVSYEQYF. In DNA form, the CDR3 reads TGTGCCAGCAGCTCCGGGACAGGGGGCTTTGTCTCCTACGAGCAGTACTTC.

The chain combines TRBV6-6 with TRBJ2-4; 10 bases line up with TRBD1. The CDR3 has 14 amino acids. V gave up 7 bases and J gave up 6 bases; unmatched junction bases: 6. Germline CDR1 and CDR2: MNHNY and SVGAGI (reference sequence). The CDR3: CASKSGQGGNIQYF. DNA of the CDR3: TGTGCCAGCAAGTCTGGACAGGGGGGAAACATTCAGTACTTC.

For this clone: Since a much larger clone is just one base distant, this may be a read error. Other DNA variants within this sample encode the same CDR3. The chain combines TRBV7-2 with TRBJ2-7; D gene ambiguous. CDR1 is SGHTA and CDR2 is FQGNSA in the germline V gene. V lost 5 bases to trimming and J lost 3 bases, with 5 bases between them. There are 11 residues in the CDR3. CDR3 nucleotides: TGTGCCAGCAGCCCCCGCTACGAGCAGTACTTC. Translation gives CASSPRYEQYF.